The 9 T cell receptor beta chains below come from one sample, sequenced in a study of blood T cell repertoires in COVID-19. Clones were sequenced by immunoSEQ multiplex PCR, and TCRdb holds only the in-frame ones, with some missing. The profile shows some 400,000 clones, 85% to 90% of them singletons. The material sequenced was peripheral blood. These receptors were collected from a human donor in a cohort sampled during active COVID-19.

The CDR3 protein is CASSVGTGAGETQYF. CDR3 DNA sequence: TGTGCCAGCAGCGTAGGTACAGGGGCCGGGGAGACCCAGTACTTC. The chain links TRBV9 to TRBJ2-5, with 7 positions matching TRBD1. Germline-derived CDR1 and CDR2 are SGDLS and YYNGEE. This CDR3 spans 15 amino acids. Losses at the gene ends were 0 bases for V and 5 bases for J; bases not matched to a gene: 7. Full variable domain (rest looked up from reference TRBV9 and TRBJ2-5): DSGVTQTPKHLITATGQRVTLRCSPRSGDLSVYWYQQSLDQGLQFLIQYYNGEERAKGNILERFSAQQFPDLHSELNLSSLELGDSALYFCASSVGTGAGETQYFGPGTRLLVL.

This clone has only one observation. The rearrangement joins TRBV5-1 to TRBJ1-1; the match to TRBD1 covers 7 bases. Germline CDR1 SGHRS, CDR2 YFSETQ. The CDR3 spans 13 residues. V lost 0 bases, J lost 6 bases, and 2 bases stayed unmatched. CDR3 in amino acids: CASSLVTGSEAFF. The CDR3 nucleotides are TGCGCCAGCAGCTTGGTGACAGGGTCTGAAGCTTTCTTT.

Here the CDR3 reads CASTRGYYNEQFF. CDR3 nucleotides: TGTGCCAGCACCAGGGGCTATTACAATGAGCAGTTCTTC. The chain joins TRBV12-3 or TRBV12-4 to TRBJ2-1; possible D gene TRBD1, 6 bases. The CDR3 totals 13 residues. V lost 7 bases and J 4 bases, leaving 11 bases between the germline ends.

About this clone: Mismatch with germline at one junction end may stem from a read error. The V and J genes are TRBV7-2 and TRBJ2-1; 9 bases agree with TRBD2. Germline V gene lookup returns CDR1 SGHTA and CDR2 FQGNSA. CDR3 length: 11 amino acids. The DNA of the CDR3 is TGTGCCAGCAGCTTCGGCGGGGGGGGGATCTTC. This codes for CASSFGGGGIF.

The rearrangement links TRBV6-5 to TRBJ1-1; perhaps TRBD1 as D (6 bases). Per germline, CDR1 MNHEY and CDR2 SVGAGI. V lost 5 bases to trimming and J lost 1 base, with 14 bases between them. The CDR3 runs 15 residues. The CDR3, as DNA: TGTGCCAGCAGTATACAGGGTGGGGGGAACACTGAAGCTTTCTTT. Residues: CASSIQGGGNTEAFF.

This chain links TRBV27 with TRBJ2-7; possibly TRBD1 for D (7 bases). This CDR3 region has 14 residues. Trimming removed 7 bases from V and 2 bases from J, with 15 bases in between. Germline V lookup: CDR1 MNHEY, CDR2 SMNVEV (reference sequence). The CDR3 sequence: CASTTGRWTYEQYF. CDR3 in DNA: TGTGCCAGCACGACAGGGAGGTGGACCTACGAGCAGTACTTC.

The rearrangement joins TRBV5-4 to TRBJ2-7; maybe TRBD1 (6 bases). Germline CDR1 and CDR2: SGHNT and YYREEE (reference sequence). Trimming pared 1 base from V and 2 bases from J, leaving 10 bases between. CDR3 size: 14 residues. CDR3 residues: CASSLKGGPYEQYF. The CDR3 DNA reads TGTGCCAGCAGCTTGAAAGGGGGACCCTACGAGCAGTACTTC.

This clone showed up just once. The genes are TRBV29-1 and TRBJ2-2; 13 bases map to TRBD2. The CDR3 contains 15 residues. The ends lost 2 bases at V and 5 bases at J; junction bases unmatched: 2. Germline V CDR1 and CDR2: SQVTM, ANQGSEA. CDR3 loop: CSVEPGLAGTGELFF. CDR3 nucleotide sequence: TGCAGCGTTGAACCGGGACTAGCGGGAACCGGGGAGCTGTTTTTT.

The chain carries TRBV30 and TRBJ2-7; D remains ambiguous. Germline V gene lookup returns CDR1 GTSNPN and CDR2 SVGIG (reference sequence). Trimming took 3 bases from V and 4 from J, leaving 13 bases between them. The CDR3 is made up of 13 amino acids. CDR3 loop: CAWSLGLRYEQYF. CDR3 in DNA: TGTGCCTGGAGCTTGGGCTTACGTTACGAGCAGTACTTC.